This note documents a single T cell receptor (beta chain) sequence. What it binds is not known. The data were obtained in a study of shared clonotypes between healthy human individuals. The overall study: Per donor, CD8 memory used one plate, CD8 naive used two, CD4 memory used three and CD4 naive used three.

Deletions cut 0 bases from V and 4 bases from J, with 7 bases between. This CDR3 is built from 14 residues. Germline V gene lookup returns CDR1 SGDLS and CDR2 YYNGEE. Repertoires were generated with immunoSEQ multiplex PCR, while TCRdb's copy carries only in-frame clones and drops some. The data show 950,000 to 1,200,000 clones, with about 72% seen just once and approximately 0.9% held by the top ten. General observations from the study: When compared with the clonotypes that were shared by all four sorted-subset donors, the non-shared clonotypes turned out to have lower generation probabilities. Approximately 5.4% of naive CD4 clonotypes were common to a handful of donors.

V and J are TRBV9 and TRBJ1-4; TRBD1 is a possible D gene (5 bases). The origin of this receptor is a man between 18 and 29 years old in good health. Some clones in this sample may be carry-over from other donors' samples. Material: memory CD4+ T cells from PBMCs. Subset in this sample: CD45RA-negative fraction. The CDR3 loop is CASSVAGDNEKLFF. The CDR3 DNA follows: TGTGCCAGCAGCGTAGCGGGGGATAATGAAAAACTGTTTTTT.